Listed here is a single T cell receptor beta chain. This record belongs to a study of blood T cell repertoires in COVID-19. Overall study: Italy, Spain and the United States were the sources of the convalescent and acute COVID-19 samples. PBMCs, B-cell-depleted T cells, or T cells provided the cDNA or gDNA that made up the material.

CDR1 and CDR2 from the germline V gene are KGHDR and SFDVKD. Deletions cut 2 bases from V and 7 bases from J, with 13 bases between. The CDR3 totals 14 residues. As originally analysed: The assay estimated nucleated cells by amplifying reference gene primers. Assay: immunoSEQ multiplex PCR; the TCRdb copy retains only in-frame clones and omits some. V and J calls and clone size are as listed in that table; D and trimming were resolved from the DNA. This table holds some 270,000 clones, 89% found once. The sequence was collected from a man aged 45 to 65 with acute or convalescent COVID-19. This chain connects TRBV24-1 to TRBJ1-2; no reliable D call. The sequencing input was peripheral blood. In DNA, the CDR3 is TGTGCCACCAGTGATTCTACTAAAGAGGGTGGCTACACCTTC. This gives the protein CATSDSTKEGGYTF.